The next 25 T cell receptor beta chains were all read from a single sample in a study of cytomegalovirus exposure and HLA in healthy donors. Primers included in the PCR were 60 Vbeta and 13 Jbeta primers. The repertoire was sequenced with immunoSEQ multiplex PCR; TCRdb's copy has only in-frame clones and lacks some. This sample has around 190,000 clones, with about 90% found just once. Sequences were obtained from PBMCs. The receptors were gathered from a boy between 2 and 10 years old in good health and CMV-seronegative.

V is TRBV27 and J is TRBJ1-1; weak D call: TRBD1 (6 bases). This CDR3 contains 12 residues. The V end lost 3 bases, the J end lost 5 bases, and 7 bases lay between the germline ends. Germline CDR1 is MNHEY and CDR2 is SMNVEV (reference sequence). CDR3 sequence reads: CASSFTGTEAFF. The CDR3 DNA reads as TGTGCCAGCAGTTTTACAGGGACTGAAGCTTTCTTT.

This rearrangement joins TRBV7-2 to TRBJ2-5, with TRBD1 matching 7 bases. The J call is doubtful: the DNA matches TRBJ2-7 better. Germline-derived CDR1 and CDR2 are SGHTA and FQGNSA. The CDR3 spans 13 residues. The CDR3 here is CASSWTGIYEQYF. Written as DNA, the CDR3 is TGTGCCAGCAGTTGGACAGGAATCTACGAGCAGTACTTC.

J is TRBJ1-3 and V is TRBV30; 8 positions match TRBD1. V shed 5 bases, J shed 7 bases, and the junction held 7 bases outside the gene matches. Germline V gene lookup returns CDR1 GTSNPN and CDR2 SVGIG (reference sequence). The CDR3 is 13 residues long. The CDR3: CAWATGEGNTIYF. In DNA form, the CDR3 reads TGTGCCTGGGCGACAGGGGAGGGTAACACCATATATTTT.

J is TRBJ1-5 and V is TRBV6-1, with a weak D call TRBD1 (5 bases). Deletions cut 7 bases from V and 4 bases from J, with 8 bases between. The germline gives CDR1 MNHNS, CDR2 SASEGT. The CDR3 has 12 amino acids. The CDR3 region is CASTGVNQPQHF. The CDR3 DNA reads as TGTGCCAGCACGGGGGTTAATCAGCCCCAGCATTTT.

This clone was seen just once. As DNA, the CDR3 is TGTGCCAGCAGTCTAGACAGGGTGGGCACTGAAGCTTTCTTT. Residues: CASSLDRVGTEAFF. The chain is built from TRBV6-1 and TRBJ1-1, with TRBD1 matching over 7 bases. Germline assignment: CDR1 MNHNS and CDR2 SASEGT. The junction had 7 bases not matched to a gene; V was cut back by 5 bases and J by 4 bases. The CDR3 spans 14 residues.

This chain connects TRBV29-1 to TRBJ2-2; D perhaps matches TRBD1 (6 bases). This CDR3 comprises 15 residues. With 6 bases removed from V and 2 bases from J, the gap between germline ends came to 16 bases. The germline V gene has CDR1 SQVTM and CDR2 ANQGSEA. The CDR3 DNA sequence: TGCAGCGTCCTGTGGACAGCCCATAACACCGGGGAGCTGTTTTTT. This sequence encodes CSVLWTAHNTGELFF.

The chain uses TRBV18 and TRBJ2-5, with 11 nucleotides matching TRBD1. The CDR3 is made up of 15 amino acids. Looked up from germline, CDR1 is KGHSH and CDR2 is LQKENI. Losses at the gene ends were 5 bases for V and 5 bases for J; bases not matched to a gene: 7. CDR3 nucleotides: TGTGCCAGCTCAGGTGGACAGGGGGCTTGGGAGACCCAGTACTTC. Its translation: CASSGGQGAWETQYF.

The CDR3 DNA sequence: TGCGCCAGCAGCCACCTGCTGACAGGCCTGAACACTGAAGCTTTCTTT. Protein sequence: CASSHLLTGLNTEAFF. This chain joins TRBV4-1 and TRBJ1-1; D is perhaps TRBD1 (6 bases). The germline V gene has CDR1 MGHRA and CDR2 YSYEKL. V lost 3 bases and J 0 bases, leaving 14 bases between the germline ends. The CDR3 is 16 amino acids.

The CDR3 protein is CASSSWTGKHYEQYF. The CDR3 region has the DNA TGTGCCAGCAGTTCCTGGACAGGGAAACACTACGAGCAGTACTTC. The chain is built from TRBV28 and TRBJ2-7, with TRBD1 matching 8 bases. The germline V gene has CDR1 MDHEN and CDR2 SYDVKM. The V segment lost 4 bases and the J segment 3 bases; nucleotides outside the gene matches: 8. CDR3 length equals 15 residues.

The rearrangement joins TRBV28 to TRBJ1-2, with D possibly being TRBD1 (5 bases). This CDR3 is built from 15 residues. CDR1 and CDR2 from the germline V gene are MDHEN and SYDVKM. The ends were cut back, 5 bases at V and 2 bases at J, with 15 bases in the middle. The CDR3 spells CASSPSGGRNYGYTF. The DNA for the CDR3 is TGTGCCAGCAGTCCCTCGGGGGGGAGAAACTATGGCTACACCTTC.

A single count supports this clone. This rearrangement joins TRBV4-1 to TRBJ2-7; 7 nucleotides match TRBD1. V shed 4 bases, J shed 0 bases, and the junction held 6 bases outside the gene matches. The CDR3 is made up of 15 amino acids. Germline V gene sequence: CDR1 MGHRA, CDR2 YSYEKL. In nucleotides, the CDR3 is TGCGCCAGCAGCCTTGGATGGGACAGCTCCTACGAGCAGTACTTC. Protein: CASSLGWDSSYEQYF.

This chain joins TRBV6-1 and TRBJ2-3; TRBD2 aligns across 7 bases. The germline gives CDR1 MNHNS, CDR2 SASEGT. Unmatched junction bases numbered 7, after V lost 6 bases and J lost 1 base. The CDR3 contains 15 residues. Written as DNA, the CDR3 is TGTGCCAGCAGCCGCTCGGCGGGAGGCACAGATACGCAGTATTTT. Translated, it gives CASSRSAGGTDTQYF.

The chain carries TRBV19 and TRBJ1-3; D might be TRBD1 (5 bases). Trimming took 5 bases from V and 14 from J, leaving 16 bases between them. The CDR3 length is 12 residues. Germline loops: CDR1 LNHDA, CDR2 SQIVND (reference sequence). CDR3 nucleotides: TGTGCCAGTAGTGTACGCCAGGGACTCTTATATTTT. It yields the protein CASSVRQGLLYF.

The CDR3 loop reads CASSLMDRGNEKLFF. DNA for the CDR3: TGTGCCAGCAGCTTGATGGACAGGGGTAATGAAAAACTGTTTTTT. The V gene is TRBV5-6, the J gene TRBJ1-4; 9 bases are shared with TRBD1. Losses at the gene ends were 1 base for V and 4 bases for J; bases not matched to a gene: 2. This CDR3 contains 15 residues. The germline CDR1 and CDR2 sequences are SGHDT and YYEEEE.

This chain joins TRBV9 and TRBJ1-6; D is unresolved. From germline, CDR1 is SGDLS and CDR2 YYNGEE. V was trimmed by 4 bases and J by 7 bases, leaving 12 bases between them. There are 14 residues in the CDR3. CDR3 nucleotides: TGTGCCAGCAGCCCCCGGACGGGGAATTCACCCCTCCACTTT. It translates to CASSPRTGNSPLHF. Full variable domain (rest looked up from reference TRBV9 and TRBJ1-6): DSGVTQTPKHLITATGQRVTLRCSPRSGDLSVYWYQQSLDQGLQFLIQYYNGEERAKGNILERFSAQQFPDLHSELNLSSLELGDSALYFCASSPRTGNSPLHFGNGTRLTVT.

This chain links TRBV7-6 with TRBJ1-1; TRBD1 aligns across 7 bases. This CDR3 comprises 15 residues. Germline V lookup: CDR1 SGHVS, CDR2 FNYEAQ. With V trimmed by 5 bases and J by 5 bases, 11 bases remained unmatched. The CDR3 protein is CASSASGQVGTEAFF. DNA for the CDR3: TGTGCCAGCAGCGCCTCAGGACAGGTCGGGACTGAAGCTTTCTTT.

The chain uses TRBV5-1 and TRBJ1-1, with a possible D match to TRBD1 (6 bases). Germline loops: CDR1 SGHRS, CDR2 YFSETQ. The CDR3 contains 13 residues. Trimming cost V 4 bases and J 6 bases, with 13 bases left between them. CDR3 amino acids: CASSLFHRAEAFF. CDR3 bases: TGCGCCAGCAGCCTCTTCCACAGGGCTGAAGCTTTCTTT.

This clone was seen once. The chain is built from TRBV30 and TRBJ2-3, with 11 bases aligning to TRBD1. Trimming took 2 bases from V and 4 from J; bases not matched to a gene: 14. The germline V gene has CDR1 GTSNPN and CDR2 SVGIG (reference sequence). This CDR3 spans 18 amino acids. CDR3 nucleotides: TGTGCCTGGAGTCCGTTAGCTCCGGGACAGGGGGTCTCAGATACGCAGTATTTT. Its protein is CAWSPLAPGQGVSDTQYF.

This sequence joins TRBV19 and TRBJ2-3, with 15 bases matching TRBD2. The V gene's germline CDR1 is LNHDA and CDR2 SQIVND (reference sequence). Trimming cost V 7 bases and J 5 bases; bases outside gene matches: 7. This CDR3 has 16 residues. CDR3 residues: CASMRTSGGAVDTQYF. The CDR3 DNA is TGTGCCAGTATGAGGACTAGCGGGGGGGCGGTAGATACGCAGTATTTT.

The chain couples TRBV5-1 to TRBJ2-1, with 7 positions matching TRBD2. V shed 6 bases, J shed 6 bases, and the junction held 9 bases outside the gene matches. CDR1 is SGHRS, CDR2 YFSETQ, per germline. The CDR3 length is 14 residues. CDR3 loop: CASNVAGATNEQFF. The CDR3 DNA follows: TGCGCCAGCAATGTGGCGGGAGCTACCAATGAGCAGTTCTTC.

CDR3 bases: TGTGCCAGCAGCCGAAAGTCGGGACAAGAAAATTCACCCCTCCACTTT. This translates into CASSRKSGQENSPLHF. This chain links TRBV4-2 with TRBJ1-6; tentative D call: TRBD1 (6 bases). The CDR3 has 16 residues. V gave up 4 bases and J gave up 7 bases, with 17 bases separating them. Germline lookup yields CDR1 LGHNA and CDR2 YNFKEQ.

This clone was detected only a few times. The chain has TRBV2 and TRBJ2-3, with D tentatively TRBD1 (6 bases). V shed 6 bases and J shed 6 bases, with 10 bases lying between them. The CDR3 contains 12 residues. CDR1 is SNHLY and CDR2 is FYNNEI in the germline V gene. CDR3 loop: CASRPRGDTQYF. In DNA form, the CDR3 reads TGTGCCAGCAGGCCTAGGGGGGATACGCAGTATTTT.

J is TRBJ1-1 and V is TRBV11-2; a weak D match, TRBD1 (6 bases). V lost 4 bases to trimming and J lost 7 bases, with 10 bases between them. The CDR3 consists of 12 residues. The germline V gene encodes CDR1 SGHAT and CDR2 FQNNGV. CDR3 residues: CASSSLGGEAFF. The CDR3 DNA is TGTGCCAGCAGCTCACTAGGGGGTGAAGCTTTCTTT.

The chain is built from TRBV15 and TRBJ2-7, with 7 bases that match TRBD1. The CDR3 length is 14 residues. V gave up 1 base and J gave up 4 bases; unmatched junction bases: 4. Per germline, CDR1 LNHNV and CDR2 YYDKDF (reference sequence). The CDR3 DNA reads TGTGCCACCAGCAGAGCGGGACAGTCATACGAGCAGTACTTC. Translating gives CATSRAGQSYEQYF.

This clone was observed a single time. The rearrangement links TRBV7-8 to TRBJ2-7; D possibly corresponds to TRBD1 (5 bases). Trimming cost V 3 bases and J 7 bases, with 13 bases left between them. This CDR3 region has 13 residues. Per the germline V gene, CDR1 is SGHVS and CDR2 is FQNEAQ. The CDR3 DNA sequence: TGTGCCAGCAGCTTTGACAGTACCTTGGAGCAGTACTTC. Its translation: CASSFDSTLEQYF.